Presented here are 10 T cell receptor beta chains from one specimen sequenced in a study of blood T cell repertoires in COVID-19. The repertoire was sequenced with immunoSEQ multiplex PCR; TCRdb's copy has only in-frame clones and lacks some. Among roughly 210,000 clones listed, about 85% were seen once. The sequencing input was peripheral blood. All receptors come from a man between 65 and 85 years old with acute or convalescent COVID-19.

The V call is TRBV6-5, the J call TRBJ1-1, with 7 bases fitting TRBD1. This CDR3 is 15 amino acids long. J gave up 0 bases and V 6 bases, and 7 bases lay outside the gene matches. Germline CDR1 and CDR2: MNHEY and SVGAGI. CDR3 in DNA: TGTGCCAGCAGCTCCGGACAGGTCTTGAACACTGAAGCTTTCTTT. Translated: CASSSGQVLNTEAFF.

CDR3: CSVPPPDRGGTEAFF. In DNA form, the CDR3 reads TGCAGCGTCCCCCCCCCTGACAGGGGAGGAACTGAAGCTTTCTTT. This sequence joins TRBV29-1 and TRBJ1-1; 8 positions agree with TRBD1. CDR3 length: 15 amino acids. Germline V gene lookup returns CDR1 SQVTM and CDR2 ANQGSEA. V dropped 6 bases and J dropped 5; count of bases not matched to a gene: 14. Drawing the rest from reference TRBV29-1 and TRBJ1-1, the complete variable domain is SAVISQKPSRDICQRGTSLTIQCQVDSQVTMMFWYRQQPGQSLTLIATANQGSEATYESGFVIDKFPISRPNLTFSTLTVSNMSPEDSSIYLCSVPPPDRGGTEAFFGQGTRLTVV.

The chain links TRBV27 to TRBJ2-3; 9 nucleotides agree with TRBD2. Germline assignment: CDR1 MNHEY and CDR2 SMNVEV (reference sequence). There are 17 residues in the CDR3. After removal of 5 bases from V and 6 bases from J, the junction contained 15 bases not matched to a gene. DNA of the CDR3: TGTGCCAGCAGTCCTAGGACTAGCGAAGGAGGTAGGGATACGCAGTATTTT. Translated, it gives CASSPRTSEGGRDTQYF.

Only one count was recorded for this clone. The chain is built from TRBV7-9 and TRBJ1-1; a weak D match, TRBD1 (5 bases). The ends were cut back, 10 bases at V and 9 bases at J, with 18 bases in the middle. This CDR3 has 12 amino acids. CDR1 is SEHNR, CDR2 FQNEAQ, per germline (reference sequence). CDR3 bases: TGTGCCACCTCTGAGGACAAGGGGAAAGCTTTCTTT. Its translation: CATSEDKGKAFF. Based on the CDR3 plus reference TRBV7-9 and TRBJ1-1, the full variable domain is DTGVSQNPRHKITKRGQNVTFRCDPISEHNRLYWYRQTLGQGPEFLTYFQNEAQLEKSRLLSDRFSAERPKGSFSTLEIQRTEQGDSAMYLCATSEDKGKAFFGQGTRLTVV.

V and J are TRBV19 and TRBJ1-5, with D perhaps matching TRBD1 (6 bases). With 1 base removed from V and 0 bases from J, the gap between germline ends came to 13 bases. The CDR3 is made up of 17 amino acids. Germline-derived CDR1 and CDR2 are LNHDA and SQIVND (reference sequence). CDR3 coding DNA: TGTGCCAGTAGTATAGGCAGGAGGACAGCTAGCAATCAGCCCCAGCATTTT. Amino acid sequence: CASSIGRRTASNQPQHF.

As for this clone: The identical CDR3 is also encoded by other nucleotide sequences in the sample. The CDR3 coding sequence is TGTGCCAGCAGTTTATTATCTCAGCCCCAGCATTTT. This sequence encodes CASSLLSQPQHF. The V call is TRBV28, the J call TRBJ1-5; D gene uncertain. The CDR3 loop spans 12 amino acids. V was trimmed by 1 base and J by 6 bases, leaving 4 bases between them. Germline CDR1 reads MDHEN; CDR2 reads SYDVKM.

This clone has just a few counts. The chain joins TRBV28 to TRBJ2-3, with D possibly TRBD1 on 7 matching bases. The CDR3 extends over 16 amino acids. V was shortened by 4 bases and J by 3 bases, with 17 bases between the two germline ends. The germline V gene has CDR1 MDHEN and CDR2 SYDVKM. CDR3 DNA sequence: TGTGCCAGCAGTTACCCCAGGGGGGCGGGAACAGATACGCAGTATTTT. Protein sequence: CASSYPRGAGTDTQYF.

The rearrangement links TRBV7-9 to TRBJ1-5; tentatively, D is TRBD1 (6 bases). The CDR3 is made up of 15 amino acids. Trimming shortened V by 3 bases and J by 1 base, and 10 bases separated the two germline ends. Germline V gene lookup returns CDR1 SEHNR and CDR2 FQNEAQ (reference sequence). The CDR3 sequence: CASSFTGLSNQPQHF. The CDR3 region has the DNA TGTGCCAGCAGCTTCACAGGGTTAAGCAATCAGCCCCAGCATTTT.

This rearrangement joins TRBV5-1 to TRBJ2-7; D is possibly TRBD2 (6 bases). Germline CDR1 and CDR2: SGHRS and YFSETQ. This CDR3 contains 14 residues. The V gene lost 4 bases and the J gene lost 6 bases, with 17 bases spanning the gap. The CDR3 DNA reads TGCGCCAGCAGCCTCATAGCGGCCGGGGGCGAGCAGTACTTC. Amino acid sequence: CASSLIAAGGEQYF.

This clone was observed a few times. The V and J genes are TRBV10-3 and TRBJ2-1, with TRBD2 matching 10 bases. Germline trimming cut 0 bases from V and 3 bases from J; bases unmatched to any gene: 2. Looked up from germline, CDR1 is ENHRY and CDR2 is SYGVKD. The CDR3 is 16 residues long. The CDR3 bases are TGTGCCATCAGTGAGTCCCTAGCGGGAGTCTACAATGAGCAGTTCTTC. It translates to CAISESLAGVYNEQFF.